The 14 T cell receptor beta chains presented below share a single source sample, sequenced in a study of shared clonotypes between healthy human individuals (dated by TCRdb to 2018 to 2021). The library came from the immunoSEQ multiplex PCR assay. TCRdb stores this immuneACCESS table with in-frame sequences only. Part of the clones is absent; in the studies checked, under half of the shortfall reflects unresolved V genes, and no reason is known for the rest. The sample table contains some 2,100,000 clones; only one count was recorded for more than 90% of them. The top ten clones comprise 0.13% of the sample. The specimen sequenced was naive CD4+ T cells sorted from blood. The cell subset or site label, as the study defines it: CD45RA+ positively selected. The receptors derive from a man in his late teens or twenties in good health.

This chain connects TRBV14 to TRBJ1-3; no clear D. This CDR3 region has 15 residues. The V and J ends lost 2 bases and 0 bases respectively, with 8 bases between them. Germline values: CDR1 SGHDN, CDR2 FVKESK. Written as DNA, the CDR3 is TGTGCCAGCAGCCAAACCTTCTACTCTGGAAACACCATATATTTT. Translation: CASSQTFYSGNTIYF.

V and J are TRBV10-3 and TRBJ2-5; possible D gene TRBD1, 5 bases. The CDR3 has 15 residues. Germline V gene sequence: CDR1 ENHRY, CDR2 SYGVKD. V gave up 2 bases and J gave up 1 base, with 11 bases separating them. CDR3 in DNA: TGTGCCATCAGTGAGGGGGCAAGGGTCCAAGAGACCCAGTACTTC. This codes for CAISEGARVQETQYF.

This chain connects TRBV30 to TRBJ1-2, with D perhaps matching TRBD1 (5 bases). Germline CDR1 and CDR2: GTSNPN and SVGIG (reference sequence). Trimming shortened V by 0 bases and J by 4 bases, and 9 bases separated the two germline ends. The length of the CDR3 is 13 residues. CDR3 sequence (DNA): TGTGCCTGGAGTGTAGAGGGGACCTATGGCTACACCTTC. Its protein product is CAWSVEGTYGYTF.

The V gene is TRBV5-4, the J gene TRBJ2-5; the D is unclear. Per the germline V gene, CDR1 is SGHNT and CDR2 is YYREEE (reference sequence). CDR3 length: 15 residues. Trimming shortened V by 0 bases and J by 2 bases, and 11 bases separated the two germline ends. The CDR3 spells CASSLGVAVQETQYF. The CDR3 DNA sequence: TGTGCCAGCAGCTTGGGGGTTGCGGTTCAAGAGACCCAGTACTTC.

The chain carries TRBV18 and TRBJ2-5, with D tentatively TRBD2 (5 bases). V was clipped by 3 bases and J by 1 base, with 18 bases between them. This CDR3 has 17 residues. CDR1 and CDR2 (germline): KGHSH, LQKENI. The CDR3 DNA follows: TGTGCCAGCTCACCCTATACGGCAACTAGTTTCCAAGAGACCCAGTACTTC. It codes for CASSPYTATSFQETQYF.

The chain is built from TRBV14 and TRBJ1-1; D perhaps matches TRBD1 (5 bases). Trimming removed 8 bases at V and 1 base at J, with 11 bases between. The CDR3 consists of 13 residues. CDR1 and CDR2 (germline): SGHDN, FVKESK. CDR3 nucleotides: TGTGCCAGCTCAAGGGGCCAGAACACTGAAGCTTTCTTT. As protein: CASSRGQNTEAFF.

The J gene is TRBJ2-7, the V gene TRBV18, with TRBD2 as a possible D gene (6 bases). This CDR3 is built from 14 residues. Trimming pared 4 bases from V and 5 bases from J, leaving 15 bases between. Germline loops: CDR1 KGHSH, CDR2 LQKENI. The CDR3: CASSHTGTSDEQYF. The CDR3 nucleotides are TGTGCCAGCTCACACACCGGGACTTCCGACGAGCAGTACTTC.

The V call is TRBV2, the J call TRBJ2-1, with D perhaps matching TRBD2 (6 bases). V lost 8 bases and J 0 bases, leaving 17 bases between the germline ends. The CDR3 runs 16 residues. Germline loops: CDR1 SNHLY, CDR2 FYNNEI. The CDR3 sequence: CASRRRAGSSYNEQFF. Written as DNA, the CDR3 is TGTGCCAGCCGGAGGAGGGCGGGAAGCTCCTACAATGAGCAGTTCTTC. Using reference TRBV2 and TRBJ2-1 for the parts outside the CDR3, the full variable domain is EPEVTQTPSHQVTQMGQEVILRCVPISNHLYFYWYRQILGQKVEFLVSFYNNEISEKSEIFDDQFSVERPDGSNFTLKIRSTKLEDSAMYFCASRRRAGSSYNEQFFGPGTRLTVL.

Here the CDR3 reads CASSSHPTPTTEAFF. The CDR3 DNA is TGTGCCAGCAGCTCCCATCCCACGCCAACCACTGAAGCTTTCTTT. V gene TRBV7-2 combines with J gene TRBJ1-1, with unresolved D. Looked up from germline, CDR1 is SGHTA and CDR2 is FQGNSA. The ends were cut back, 4 bases at V and 4 bases at J, with 16 bases in the middle. This CDR3 spans 15 amino acids.

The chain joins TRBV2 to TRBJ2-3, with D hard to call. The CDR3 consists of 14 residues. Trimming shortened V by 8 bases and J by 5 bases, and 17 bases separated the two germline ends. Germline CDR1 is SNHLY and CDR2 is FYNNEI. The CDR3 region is CASAGRANGDTQYF. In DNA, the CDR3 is TGTGCCAGCGCTGGCCGGGCGAACGGAGATACGCAGTATTTT.

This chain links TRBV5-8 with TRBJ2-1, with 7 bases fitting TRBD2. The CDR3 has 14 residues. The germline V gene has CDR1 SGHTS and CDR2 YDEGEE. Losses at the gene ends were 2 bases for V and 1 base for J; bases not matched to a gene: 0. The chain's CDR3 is CASSLAGSYNEQFF. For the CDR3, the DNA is TGTGCCAGCAGCTTAGCGGGGTCCTACAATGAGCAGTTCTTC.

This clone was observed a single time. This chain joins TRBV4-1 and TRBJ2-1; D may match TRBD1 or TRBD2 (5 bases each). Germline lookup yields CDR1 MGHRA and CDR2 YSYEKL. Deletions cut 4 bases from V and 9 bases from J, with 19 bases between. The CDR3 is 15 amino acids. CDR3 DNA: TGCGCCAGCAGCCCCGGCGTGGGGACCCAAAGTGAGCAGTTCTTC. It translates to CASSPGVGTQSEQFF.

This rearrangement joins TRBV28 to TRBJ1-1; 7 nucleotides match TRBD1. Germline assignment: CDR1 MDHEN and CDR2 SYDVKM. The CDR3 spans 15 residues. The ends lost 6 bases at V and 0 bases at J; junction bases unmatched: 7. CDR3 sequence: CASRGGQVMNTEAFF. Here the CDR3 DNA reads TGTGCCAGCAGAGGAGGACAGGTCATGAACACTGAAGCTTTCTTT.

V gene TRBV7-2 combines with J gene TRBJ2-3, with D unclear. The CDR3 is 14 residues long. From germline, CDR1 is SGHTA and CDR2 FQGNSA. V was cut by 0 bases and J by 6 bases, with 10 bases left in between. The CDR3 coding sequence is TGTGCCAGCAGCTTAGCGCACGGGTCCGATACGCAGTATTTT. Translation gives CASSLAHGSDTQYF.